This record concerns one TCR beta chain sequence. The antigen is not known. Fresh 10 ml peripheral blood yielded PBMCs. This specimen belongs to a study of T cells in Graves' hyperthyroidism and ophthalmopathy. Study conclusions and caveats: Blood also contained most expanded thyroid clonotypes above 0.001.

TCR beta CDR3 sequences were amplified from RNA transcripts. Initially, a first-round RT-PCR of the TCR CDR3 employed the HTBI primer set. TCRdb used MiXCR to reprocess the multiplex PCR reads, holding one entry per CDR3 protein. The sample holds approximately 870,000 distinct CDR3 sequences, approximately 40% seen once. Per germline, CDR1 LNHDA and CDR2 SQIVND (reference sequence). The CDR3 length is 15 residues. Trimming at V came to 1 base and at J to 6 bases, leaving 6 bases not matched to a gene. The V and J genes are TRBV19 and TRBJ1-1; 9 nucleotides agree with TRBD1. The source of this sequence is a man between 18 and 29 years old with Graves' hyperthyroidism. The specimen sequenced was blood. The CDR3 nucleotides are TGTGCCAGTAGTATAGGTGGACAGGGGATCTCTGAAGCTTTCTTT. It encodes CASSIGGQGISEAFF.